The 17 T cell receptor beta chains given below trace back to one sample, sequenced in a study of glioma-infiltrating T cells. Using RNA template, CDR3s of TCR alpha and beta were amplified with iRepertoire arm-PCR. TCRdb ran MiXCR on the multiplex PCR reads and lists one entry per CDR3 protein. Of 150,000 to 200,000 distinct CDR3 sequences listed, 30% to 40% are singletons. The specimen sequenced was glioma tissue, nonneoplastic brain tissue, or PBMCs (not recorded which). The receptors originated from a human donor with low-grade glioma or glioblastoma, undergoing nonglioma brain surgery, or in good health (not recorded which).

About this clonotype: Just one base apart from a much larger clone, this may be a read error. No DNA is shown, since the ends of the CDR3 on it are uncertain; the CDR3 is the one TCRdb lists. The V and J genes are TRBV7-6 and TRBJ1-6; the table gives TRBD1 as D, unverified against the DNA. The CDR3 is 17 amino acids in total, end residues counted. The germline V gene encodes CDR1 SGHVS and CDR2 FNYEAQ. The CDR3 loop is CASSLVAPGSYNSPLQF.

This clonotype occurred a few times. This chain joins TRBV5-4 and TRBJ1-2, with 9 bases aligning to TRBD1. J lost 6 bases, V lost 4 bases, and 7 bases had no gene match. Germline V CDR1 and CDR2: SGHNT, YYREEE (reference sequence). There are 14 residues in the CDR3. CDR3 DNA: TGTGCCAGCAGCCTCACGACAGGGGGGGATGGCTACACCTTC. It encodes CASSLTTGGDGYTF.

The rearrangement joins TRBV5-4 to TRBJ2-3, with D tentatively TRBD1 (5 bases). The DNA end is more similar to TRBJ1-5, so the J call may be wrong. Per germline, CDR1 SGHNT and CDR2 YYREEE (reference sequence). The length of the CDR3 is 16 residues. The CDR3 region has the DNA TGTGCCAGCAGCCGGACTACGGGACTCAGCACAGATACGCAGCATTTT. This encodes CASSRTTGLSTDTQHF.

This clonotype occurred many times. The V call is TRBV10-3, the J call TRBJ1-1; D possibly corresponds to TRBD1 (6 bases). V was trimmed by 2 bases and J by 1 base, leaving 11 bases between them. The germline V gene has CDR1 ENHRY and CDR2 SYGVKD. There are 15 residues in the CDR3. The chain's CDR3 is CAISEGGSWNTEAFF. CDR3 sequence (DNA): TGTGCCATCAGTGAGGGGGGCAGTTGGAACACTGAAGCTTTCTTT.

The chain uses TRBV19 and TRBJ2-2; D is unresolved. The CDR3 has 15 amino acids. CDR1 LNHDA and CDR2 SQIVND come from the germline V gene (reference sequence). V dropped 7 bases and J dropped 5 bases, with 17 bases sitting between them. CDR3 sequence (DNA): TGTGCCAGTATTCCCCAGCCCTACGGGACCGGGGAGCTGTTTTTT. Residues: CASIPQPYGTGELFF.

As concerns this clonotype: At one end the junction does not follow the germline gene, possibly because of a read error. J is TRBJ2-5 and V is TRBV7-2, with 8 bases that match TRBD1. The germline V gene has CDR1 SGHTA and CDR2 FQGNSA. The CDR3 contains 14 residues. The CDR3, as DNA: TGTGCCAGCAGCTCGACAGGGGATATAGAGACCAAGTACTTC. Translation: CASSSTGDIETKYF.

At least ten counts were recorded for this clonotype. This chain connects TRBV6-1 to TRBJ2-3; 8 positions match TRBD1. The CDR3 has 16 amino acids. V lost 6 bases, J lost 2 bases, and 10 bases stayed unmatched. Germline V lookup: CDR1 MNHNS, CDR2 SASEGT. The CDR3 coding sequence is TGTGCCAGCAGCCCATACAACAGGGGGTTCACAGATACGCAGTATTTT. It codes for CASSPYNRGFTDTQYF.

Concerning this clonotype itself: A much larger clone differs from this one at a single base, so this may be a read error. The CDR3 is CASLPAGFTQPRHF. Here the CDR3 DNA reads TGTGCCAGCCTCCCCGCGGGGTTCACTCAGCCCCGGCATTTT. The genes are TRBV19 and TRBJ1-5; D remains unclear. This CDR3 comprises 14 residues. Germline CDR1 LNHDA, CDR2 SQIVND (reference sequence). Based on the CDR3 plus reference TRBV19 and TRBJ1-5, the full variable domain is DGGITQSPKYLFRKEGQNVTLSCEQNLNHDAMYWYRQDPGQGLRLIYYSQIVNDFQKGDIAEGYSVSREKKESFPLTVTSAQKNPTAFYLCASLPAGFTQPRHFGDGTRLSIL.

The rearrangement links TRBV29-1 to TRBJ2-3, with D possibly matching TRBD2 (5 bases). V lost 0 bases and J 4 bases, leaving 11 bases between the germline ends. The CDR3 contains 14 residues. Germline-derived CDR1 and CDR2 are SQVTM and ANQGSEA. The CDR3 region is CSVEESGSPDTQYF. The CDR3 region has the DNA TGCAGCGTTGAAGAGAGTGGGAGTCCAGATACGCAGTATTTT.

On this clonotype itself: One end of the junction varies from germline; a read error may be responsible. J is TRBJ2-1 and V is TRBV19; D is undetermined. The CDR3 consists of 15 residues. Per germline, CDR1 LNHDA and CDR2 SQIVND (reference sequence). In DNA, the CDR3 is TGTGCCGGTAGTATAGCCCCTCCCGGTCGCAATGAGCAGTTCTTC. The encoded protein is CAGSIAPPGRNEQFF.

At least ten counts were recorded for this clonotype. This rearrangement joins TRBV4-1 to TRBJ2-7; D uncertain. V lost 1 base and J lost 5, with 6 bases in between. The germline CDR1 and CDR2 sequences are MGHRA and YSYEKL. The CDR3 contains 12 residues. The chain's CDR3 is CASSQGPNEQYF. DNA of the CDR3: TGCGCCAGCAGCCAAGGCCCTAACGAGCAGTACTTC.

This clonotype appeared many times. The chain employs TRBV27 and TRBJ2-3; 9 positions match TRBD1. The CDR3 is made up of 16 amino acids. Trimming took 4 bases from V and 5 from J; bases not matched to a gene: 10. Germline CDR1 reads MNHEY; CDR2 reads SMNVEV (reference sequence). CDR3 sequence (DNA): TGTGCCAGCAGTTACTCGGACAGGGGCCGTAGAGATACGCAGTATTTT. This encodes CASSYSDRGRRDTQYF.

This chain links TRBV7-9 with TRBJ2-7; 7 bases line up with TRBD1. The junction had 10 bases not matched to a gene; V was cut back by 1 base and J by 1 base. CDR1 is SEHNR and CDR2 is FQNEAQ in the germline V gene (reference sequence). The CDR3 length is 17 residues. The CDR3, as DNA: TGTGCCAGCAGCTTAGATCACAGGGGTCCGAAGTCCTACGAGCAGTACTTC. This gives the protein CASSLDHRGPKSYEQYF.

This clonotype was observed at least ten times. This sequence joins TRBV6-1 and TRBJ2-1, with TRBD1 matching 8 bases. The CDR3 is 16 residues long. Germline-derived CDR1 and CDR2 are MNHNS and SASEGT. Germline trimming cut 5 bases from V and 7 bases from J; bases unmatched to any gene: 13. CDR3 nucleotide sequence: TGTGCCAGCAGTACCAGACCGGGACAGGCGCGTAATGAGCAGTTCTTC. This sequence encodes CASSTRPGQARNEQFF.

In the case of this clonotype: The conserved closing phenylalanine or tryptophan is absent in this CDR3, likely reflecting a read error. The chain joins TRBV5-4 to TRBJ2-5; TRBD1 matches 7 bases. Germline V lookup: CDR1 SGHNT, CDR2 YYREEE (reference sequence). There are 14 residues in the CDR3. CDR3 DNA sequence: TGTGCCAGCAGCTTGGCGAGGGGGCGAGAGATCCAGTACTAC. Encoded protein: CASSLARGREIQYY.

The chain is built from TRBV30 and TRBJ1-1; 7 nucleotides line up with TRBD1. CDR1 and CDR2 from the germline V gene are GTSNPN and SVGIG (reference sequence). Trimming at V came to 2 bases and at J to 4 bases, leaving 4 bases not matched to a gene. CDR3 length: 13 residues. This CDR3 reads CAWSRQGPTEAFF. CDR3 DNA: TGTGCCTGGAGTCGACAGGGACCCACTGAAGCTTTCTTT.

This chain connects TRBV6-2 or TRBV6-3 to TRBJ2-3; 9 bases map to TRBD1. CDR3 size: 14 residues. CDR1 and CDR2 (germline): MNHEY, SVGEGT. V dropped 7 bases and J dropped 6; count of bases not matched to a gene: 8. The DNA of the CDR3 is TGTGCCAGCAAGCGGCGGGACAGGGACGATACGCAGTATTTT. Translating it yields CASKRRDRDDTQYF.